Below, 20 T cell receptor beta chains from the same sample are listed, as sequenced in a study of blood T cells in healthy people across ages. Sample-barcoded 5' priming and a J-beta primer mix drove a second PCR of about 7 to 11 cycles. TCRdb ran MiXCR on the 5' RACE reads and lists one entry per CDR3 protein. The sample carries about 1.7 million distinct CDR3 sequences, 28% recorded once. The sample was blood. All receptors derive from a young woman in good health.

This clonotype has a count of ten or more. The rearrangement joins TRBV5-1 to TRBJ1-2; perhaps TRBD1 as D (6 bases). This CDR3 is 12 amino acids long. Looked up from germline, CDR1 is SGHRS and CDR2 is YFSETQ. V was trimmed by 0 bases and J by 11 bases, leaving 11 bases between them. CDR3 residues: CASSLATGRYTF. The CDR3 region has the DNA TGCGCCAGCAGCTTGGCTACAGGGAGGTACACCTTC.

This chain joins TRBV5-1 and TRBJ2-1, with 10 bases that match TRBD2. V lost 4 bases to trimming and J lost 9 bases; unmatched junction nucleotides: 7. The CDR3 is made up of 14 amino acids. The germline V gene encodes CDR1 SGHRS and CDR2 YFSETQ. CDR3 nucleotides: TGCGCCAGCAGCCTAATAGCGGGAGGCGGTGAGCAGTTCTTC. Protein: CASSLIAGGGEQFF. Supplemented by reference TRBV5-1 and TRBJ2-1, the full variable domain reads KAGVTQTPRYLIKTRGQQVTLSCSPISGHRSVSWYQQTPGQGLQFLFEYFSETQRNKGNFPGRFSGRQFSNSRSEMNVSTLELGDSALYLCASSLIAGGGEQFFGPGTRLTVL.

There are many counts of this clonotype. V and J are TRBV10-3 and TRBJ2-5, with 8 bases aligning to TRBD2. The CDR3 has 16 amino acids. The V gene's germline CDR1 is ENHRY and CDR2 SYGVKD. The V gene end was trimmed by 8 bases and the J gene end by 0 bases; junction bases not matched to a gene: 11. This chain's CDR3 is CAIGSRASGYQETQYF. CDR3 DNA sequence: TGTGCCATCGGGAGTCGGGCTAGCGGGTACCAAGAGACCCAGTACTTC.

This chain connects TRBV5-6 to TRBJ2-1; tentatively, D is TRBD1 (5 bases). Trimming pared 0 bases from V and 5 bases from J, leaving 9 bases between. The CDR3 extends over 14 amino acids. Per the germline V gene, CDR1 is SGHDT and CDR2 is YYEEEE. The CDR3 sequence is CASSLGPGNNEQFF. CDR3 coding DNA: TGTGCCAGCAGCTTGGGTCCAGGGAACAATGAGCAGTTCTTC.

The rearrangement joins TRBV29-1 to TRBJ2-3; TRBD2 matches 9 bases. J gave up 1 base and V 4 bases, and 9 bases lay outside the gene matches. The CDR3 is 16 amino acids. In germline, CDR1 is SQVTM, CDR2 ANQGSEA. The CDR3 DNA reads TGCAGCGTTGGGGTGCTAAGGACTAGCGGCACAGATACGCAGTATTTT. Its protein is CSVGVLRTSGTDTQYF.

This clonotype has a count of ten or more. This sequence joins TRBV4-2 and TRBJ2-7; D is uncertain. Trimming took off 0 bases at V and 5 bases at J, with 14 bases between the two ends. This CDR3 has 15 residues. Germline V CDR1 and CDR2: LGHNA, YNFKEQ. Here the CDR3 reads CASSQETAVSNEQYF. The DNA of the CDR3 is TGTGCCAGCAGCCAAGAGACCGCAGTCTCAAACGAGCAGTACTTC.

A note on this clonotype: Its ends do not fully match the called genes, so a read error is possible. The V call is TRBV6-4, the J call TRBJ2-6, with a tentative D call TRBD1 (6 bases). CDR3 size: 15 residues. Germline V CDR1 and CDR2: MRHNA, SNTAGT. Here the CDR3 reads CASSDSGAGANVLIF. Written as DNA, the CDR3 is TGTGCCAGCAGTGACTCGGGGGCTGGGGCCAACGTCCTGATTTTC.

The J gene is TRBJ1-1, the V gene TRBV7-6; 9 bases agree with TRBD1. Per germline, CDR1 SGHVS and CDR2 FNYEAQ. The CDR3 extends over 16 amino acids. The trim removed 1 base at V and 5 bases at J, leaving 8 bases unmatched. DNA of the CDR3: TGTGCCAGCAGCTTAGTACAGGGGGCGCGAGAAACTGAAGCTTTCTTT. It codes for CASSLVQGARETEAFF.

This clonotype came up a few times. The chain recombines TRBV10-2 with TRBJ1-1; possibly TRBD1 for D (5 bases). From germline, CDR1 is WSHSY and CDR2 SAAADI. This CDR3 is built from 16 residues. Between the trimmed V and J ends, which lost 9 bases and 0 bases, there was a span of 20 bases. As DNA, the CDR3 is TGCGCCAGTGACACTATGGGGGGAGCGGTGAACACTGAAGCTTTCTTT. Amino acid sequence: CASDTMGGAVNTEAFF.

A few counts support this clonotype. This sequence joins TRBV4-1 and TRBJ2-1; 10 bases fit TRBD2. The CDR3 runs 17 residues. Germline V gene sequence: CDR1 MGHRA, CDR2 YSYEKL. With 2 bases clipped from V and 8 bases from J, the junction kept 12 bases outside the gene matches. The CDR3 coding sequence is TGCGCCAGCAGCCAACCCTTGGAGCGGGGGGGCCGCGATGAGCAGTTCTTC. Amino acid sequence: CASSQPLERGGRDEQFF.

The chain couples TRBV29-1 to TRBJ2-5; TRBD2 aligns across 7 bases. V was clipped by 2 bases and J by 2 bases; unmatched bases: 8. This CDR3 has 15 amino acids. CDR1 is SQVTM and CDR2 is ANQGSEA in the germline V gene. In DNA, the CDR3 is TGCAGCGTTGAAATCCCTCGGGAGGTTCAAGAGACCCAGTACTTC. Residues: CSVEIPREVQETQYF.

This clonotype has only a few counts. V is TRBV29-1 and J is TRBJ1-2, with D possibly matching TRBD1 (5 bases). The CDR3 extends over 12 amino acids. V gave up 7 bases and J gave up 8 bases, with 17 bases separating them. Germline CDR1 reads SQVTM; CDR2 reads ANQGSEA. CDR3 nucleotides: TGCAGCGCGACAGTCCTCCAGAGGGGCTACACCTTC. Amino acid sequence: CSATVLQRGYTF. Using reference TRBV29-1 and TRBJ1-2 for the parts outside the CDR3, the full variable domain is SAVISQKPSRDICQRGTSLTIQCQVDSQVTMMFWYRQQPGQSLTLIATANQGSEATYESGFVIDKFPISRPNLTFSTLTVSNMSPEDSSIYLCSATVLQRGYTFGSGTRLTVV.

The V and J genes are TRBV11-2 and TRBJ2-5; no clear D. The germline V gene encodes CDR1 SGHAT and CDR2 FQNNGV. CDR3 length: 15 residues. The V gene lost 5 bases and the J gene lost 2 bases, with 15 bases spanning the gap. The CDR3 DNA sequence: TGTGCCAGCAGCGGCTGGGTTAGAGAACAAGAGACCCAGTACTTC. Protein product: CASSGWVREQETQYF.

This clonotype has a count of ten or more. V is TRBV11-2 and J is TRBJ2-1; perhaps TRBD2 as D (5 bases). CDR3 length equals 14 residues. V was cut by 1 base and J by 5 bases, with 9 bases left in between. Germline V lookup: CDR1 SGHAT, CDR2 FQNNGV. DNA for the CDR3: TGTGCCAGCAGCTTAGCGGGGAGTAACAATGAGCAGTTCTTC. This sequence encodes CASSLAGSNNEQFF.

In this sample, this clonotype turned up a few times. J is TRBJ2-1 and V is TRBV6-2 or TRBV6-3; unclear D gene. The CDR3 length is 13 residues. Trimming took 8 bases from V and 1 from J, leaving 9 bases between them. Germline V CDR1 and CDR2: MNHEY, SVGEGT. The CDR3 nucleotides read TGTGCCAGCGCCCGGGTGTCCTACAATGAGCAGTTCTTC. This codes for CASARVSYNEQFF.

The chain recombines TRBV14 with TRBJ2-3; no reliable D call. CDR1 is SGHDN and CDR2 is FVKESK in the germline V gene. V lost 3 bases, J lost 7 bases, and 14 bases lay in between. The CDR3 runs 14 residues. The CDR3 sequence: CASSQSLVRHTQYF. The CDR3 region has the DNA TGTGCCAGCAGCCAGAGCCTAGTACGACATACGCAGTATTTT.

This chain joins TRBV2 and TRBJ1-5; tentative D call: TRBD1 (5 bases). Germline loops: CDR1 SNHLY, CDR2 FYNNEI. Trimming took 7 bases from V and 2 from J, leaving 18 bases between them. The CDR3 totals 16 residues. The CDR3 DNA is TGTGCCAGCAAACTCGGGGGACTGAGGGGCAATCAGCCCCAGCATTTT. It codes for CASKLGGLRGNQPQHF.

The rearrangement joins TRBV29-1 to TRBJ2-5; 7 bases are shared with TRBD1. This CDR3 contains 13 residues. V shed 4 bases, J shed 3 bases, and the junction held 5 bases outside the gene matches. Germline assignment: CDR1 SQVTM and CDR2 ANQGSEA. DNA of the CDR3: TGCAGCGTTGCCCGGGACAGAGAAGAGACCCAGTACTTC. This codes for CSVARDREETQYF.

The gene calls are TRBV9 and TRBJ2-1; D ambiguous. Per germline, CDR1 SGDLS and CDR2 YYNGEE. V was clipped by 0 bases and J by 5 bases, with 9 bases between them. This CDR3 has 14 residues. This CDR3 reads CASSVGQVDNEQFF. As DNA, the CDR3 is TGTGCCAGCAGCGTAGGGCAGGTGGACAATGAGCAGTTCTTC.

This clonotype was counted only a few times. The CDR3 nucleotides are TGTGCCAGCAGCTTGGCCCCGACAGTCTATGGCTACACCTTC. Protein product: CASSLAPTVYGYTF. The chain uses TRBV5-5 and TRBJ1-2; weak D call: TRBD1 (5 bases). This CDR3 spans 14 amino acids. Germline V gene sequence: CDR1 SGHKS, CDR2 YYEKEE (reference sequence). The germline V and J ends were trimmed by 0 bases and 4 bases, with 10 bases remaining between them.